This T cell receptor beta chain is drawn from a study of blood T cell repertoires in COVID-19. At the level of the study: From the United States, Italy and Spain came samples of acute and convalescent COVID-19. T cells, B-cell-depleted T cells, or PBMCs provided the cDNA or gDNA that served as material.

Authors' data handling: Estimation of nucleated cell counts was performed using reference gene primer amplification. Generated by immunoSEQ multiplex PCR, the TCRdb table keeps only in-frame clones and is missing some. V and J calls and clone size are given by that table; D and trimming were obtained from the DNA. Among about 100,000 clones, around four fifths were seen once, and the ten largest hold approximately 31%. Trimming stripped 4 bases from V and 5 bases from J, with 11 bases between. CDR1 and CDR2 from the germline V gene are SGHRS and YFSETQ. CDR3 length equals 13 residues. This receptor was obtained from a man in his 70s with active or convalescent COVID-19. This chain uses TRBV5-1 with TRBJ2-3; D is ambiguous. The sample taken for sequencing was peripheral blood. Here the CDR3 DNA reads TGCGCCAGCAGCCAGATCGGGTTAGATACGCAGTATTTT. Translating it yields CASSQIGLDTQYF.